Included here is one T cell receptor (beta chain) sequence, with context. The sample comes from a study of blood T cell repertoires in COVID-19. The overall study: There were acute and convalescent COVID-19 samples, and they came from the United States, Italy and Spain.

In germline, CDR1 is SGDLS, CDR2 YYNGEE. Deletions cut 0 bases from V and 7 bases from J, with 10 bases between. This CDR3 is 14 amino acids long. Measured with immunoSEQ multiplex PCR; TCRdb has only the in-frame clones, and not every one. The sample lists 150,000 or so clones; approximately 85% were seen once. The chain uses TRBV9 and TRBJ2-2, with D possibly being TRBD2 (5 bases). The TCR sequence derives from a woman aged 60-75 years with COVID-19, enrolled during active disease. The sequenced sample consisted of peripheral blood. The CDR3 region has the DNA TGTGCCAGCAGCGTAGCGACTAATAACGGGGAGCTGTTTTTT. It encodes CASSVATNNGELFF.